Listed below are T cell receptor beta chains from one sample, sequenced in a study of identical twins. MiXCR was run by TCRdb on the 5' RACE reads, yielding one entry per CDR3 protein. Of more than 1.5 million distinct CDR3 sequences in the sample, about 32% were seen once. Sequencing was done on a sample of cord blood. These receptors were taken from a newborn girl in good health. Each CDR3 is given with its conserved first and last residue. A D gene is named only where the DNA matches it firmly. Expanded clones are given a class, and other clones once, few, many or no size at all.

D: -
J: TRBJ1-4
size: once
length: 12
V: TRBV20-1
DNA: TGCAGTGCTAGAGTCCCTGGTGAAAAACTGGTTTTT
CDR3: CSARVPGEKLVF

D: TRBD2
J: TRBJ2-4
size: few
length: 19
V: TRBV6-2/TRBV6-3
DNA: TGTGCCAGCAGTTACTCGGGACTAGCGGGAGAACGGGCCAAAAACATTCAGTACTTC
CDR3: CASSYSGLAGERAKNIQYF

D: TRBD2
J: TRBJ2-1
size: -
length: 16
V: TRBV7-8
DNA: TGTGCCAGCAGCTTAAGCAGGCTAGCGGGGACCAATGAGCAGTTCTTC
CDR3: CASSLSRLAGTNEQFF

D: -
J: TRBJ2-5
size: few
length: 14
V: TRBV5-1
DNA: TGCGCCAGCAGCTGGGGCAGAGAACAAGAGACCCAGTACTTC
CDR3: CASSWGREQETQYF

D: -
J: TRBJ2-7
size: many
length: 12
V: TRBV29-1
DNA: TGCAGCGTTGATGGAGGCGCCTACGAGCAGTACTTC
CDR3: CSVDGGAYEQYF

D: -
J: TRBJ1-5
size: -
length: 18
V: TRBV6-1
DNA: TGTGCCAGCAGTGAAAACAGGGTGACCCTGTATAGCAATCAGCCCCAGCATTTT
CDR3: CASSENRVTLYSNQPQHF

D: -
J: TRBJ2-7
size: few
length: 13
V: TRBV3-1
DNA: TGTGCCAGCAGCCAGGCCTCCGGGACACAGCAGTACTTC
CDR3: CASSQASGTQQYF

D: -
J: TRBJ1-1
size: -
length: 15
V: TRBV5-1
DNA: TGCGCCAGCAGCTTGGGGACGGCCGGGGGCACTGAAGCTTTCTTT
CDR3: CASSLGTAGGTEAFF

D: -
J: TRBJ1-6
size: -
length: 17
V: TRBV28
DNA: TGTGCCAGCAGGAAGGAAACAACAGCCTATTATAATTCACCCCTCCACTTT
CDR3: CASRKETTAYYNSPLHF

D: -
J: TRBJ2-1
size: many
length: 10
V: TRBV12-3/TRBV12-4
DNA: TGTGCCAGCAGTTTAAGTGAGCAGTTCTTC
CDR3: CASSLSEQFF

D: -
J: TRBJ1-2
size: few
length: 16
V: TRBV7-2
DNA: TGTGCCAGCAGCTTAGGGTGGGGTACTACTAACTATGGCTACACCTTC
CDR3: CASSLGWGTTNYGYTF

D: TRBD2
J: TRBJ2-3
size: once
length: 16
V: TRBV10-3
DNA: TGTGCCATCAGTGAGTCGGTACTAGCGGCCACAGATACGCAGTATTTT
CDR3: CAISESVLAATDTQYF

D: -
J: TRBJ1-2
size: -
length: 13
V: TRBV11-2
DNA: TGTGCCAGCAGCTTAGACACGATGTATGGCTACACCTTC
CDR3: CASSLDTMYGYTF

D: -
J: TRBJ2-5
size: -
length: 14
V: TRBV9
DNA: TGTGCCAGCAGCCCTGGTTGGGGGGAAAATGAGCAGTACTTC
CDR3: CASSPGWGENEQYF

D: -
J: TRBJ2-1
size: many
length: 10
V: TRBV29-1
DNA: TGCAGCGGTAGTGGCAATGAGCAGTTCTTC
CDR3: CSGSGNEQFF

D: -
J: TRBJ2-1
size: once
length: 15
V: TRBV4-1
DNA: TGCGCCAGCAGCCAAGCGGGAGTGGTCTACAATGAGCAGTTCTTC
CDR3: CASSQAGVVYNEQFF

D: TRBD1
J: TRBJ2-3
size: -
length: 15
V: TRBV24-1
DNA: TGTGCCACCAGTGAGCCGGGACAGGGGAGAGATACGCAGTATTTT
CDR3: CATSEPGQGRDTQYF

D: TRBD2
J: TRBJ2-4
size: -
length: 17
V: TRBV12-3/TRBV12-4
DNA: TGTGCCAGCAGTTTAACCTCAGCGGGATCAGCCAAAAACATTCAGTACTTC
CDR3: CASSLTSAGSAKNIQYF

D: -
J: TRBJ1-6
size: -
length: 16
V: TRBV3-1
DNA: TGTGCCAGCAGCCAAGTGCAGGGCCCCTATAATTCACCCCTCCACTTT
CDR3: CASSQVQGPYNSPLHF

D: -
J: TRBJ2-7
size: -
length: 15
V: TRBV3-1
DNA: TGTGCCAGCAGCCAAGTTAGTCGGGGGCCCAACGAGCAGTACTTC
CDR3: CASSQVSRGPNEQYF

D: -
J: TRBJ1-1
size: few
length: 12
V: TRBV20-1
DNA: TGCAGTGCTAGAAAAGTGAACACTGAAGCTTTCTTT
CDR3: CSARKVNTEAFF

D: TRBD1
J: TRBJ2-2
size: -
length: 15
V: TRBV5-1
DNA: TGCGCCAGCAGCTTACAGGGGGCGGACACCGGGGAGCTGTTTTTT
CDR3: CASSLQGADTGELFF

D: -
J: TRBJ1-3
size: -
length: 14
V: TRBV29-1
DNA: TGCAGCGTTGTTTCCTCAAACTCTGGAGACACCATATATTTT
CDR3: CSVVSSNSGDTIYF

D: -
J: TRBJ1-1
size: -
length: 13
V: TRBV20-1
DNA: TGCAGTGCTAGGTCGGACGGGAACACTGAAGCTTTCTTT
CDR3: CSARSDGNTEAFF

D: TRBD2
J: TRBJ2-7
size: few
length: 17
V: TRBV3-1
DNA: TGTGCCAGCAGCCAAGACTGGCTAGCGGGAGGAGGCCACGAGCAGTACTTC
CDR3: CASSQDWLAGGGHEQYF

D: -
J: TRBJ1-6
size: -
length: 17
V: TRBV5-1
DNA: TGCGCCAGCAGCTTGGATGCCTGGGGGGGGTTAAGTTCACCCCTCCACTTT
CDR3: CASSLDAWGGLSSPLHF

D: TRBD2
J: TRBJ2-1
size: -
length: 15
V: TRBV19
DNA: TGTGCCAGTAAGAGAGGACTAGCGGGAGATTACGAGCAGTTCTTC
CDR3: CASKRGLAGDYEQFF

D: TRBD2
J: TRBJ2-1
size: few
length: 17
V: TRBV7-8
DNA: TGTGCCAGCAGCTTAAGGGAAGGAACTAGCGGGTATAATGAGCAGTTCTTC
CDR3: CASSLREGTSGYNEQFF

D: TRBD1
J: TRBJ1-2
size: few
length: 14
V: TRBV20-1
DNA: TGCAGTGCTAGAGGCCCGAAGACAGGGGCTGGCTACACCTTC
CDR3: CSARGPKTGAGYTF

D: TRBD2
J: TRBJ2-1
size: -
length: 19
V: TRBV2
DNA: TGTGCCAGCAGTGATCGAGTCGAGTGGACTAGCGGGAGAGGAAATGAGCAGTTCTTC
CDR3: CASSDRVEWTSGRGNEQFF

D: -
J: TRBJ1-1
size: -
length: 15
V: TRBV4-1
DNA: TGCGCCAGCAGCCAAGGGGCACAACTGAACACTGAAGCTTTCTTT
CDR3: CASSQGAQLNTEAFF

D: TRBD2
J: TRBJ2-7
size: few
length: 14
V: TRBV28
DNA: TGTGCCAGCAGTAGCGGGAGGGCCCTCTACGAGCAGTACTTC
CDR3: CASSSGRALYEQYF

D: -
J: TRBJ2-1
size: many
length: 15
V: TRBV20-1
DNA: TGCAGTGCTAGAAGGACCGGCGAGAGGGACAATGAGCAGTTCTTC
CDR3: CSARRTGERDNEQFF

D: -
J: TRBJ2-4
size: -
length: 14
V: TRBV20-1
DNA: TGCAGTGCTAGAAGCCTAGGGCAGGGAAACATTCAGTACTTC
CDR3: CSARSLGQGNIQYF

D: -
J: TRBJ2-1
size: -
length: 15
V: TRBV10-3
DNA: TGTGCCATCAGTGAGGCCGGGACTATCCTAGGGGGGCAGTTCTTC
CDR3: CAISEAGTILGGQFF

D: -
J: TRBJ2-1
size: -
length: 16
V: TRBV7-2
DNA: TGTGCCAGCAGCTTAGCGACTACCCTGACCTACAATGAGCAGTTCTTC
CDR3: CASSLATTLTYNEQFF

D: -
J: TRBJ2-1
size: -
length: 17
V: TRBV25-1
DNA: TGTGCCAGCAGTGAATCCATTCGCGGGTCAAGGAACAATGAGCAGTTCTTC
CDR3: CASSESIRGSRNNEQFF

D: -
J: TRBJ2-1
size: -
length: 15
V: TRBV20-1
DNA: TGCAGTGCTAGGCCTCACAAGAGCTCCTACAATGAGCAGTTCTTC
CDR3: CSARPHKSSYNEQFF

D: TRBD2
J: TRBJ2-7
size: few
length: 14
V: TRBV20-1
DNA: TGCAGTGCTCCGTCTAGCGGGGGGGCCTACGAGCAGTACTTC
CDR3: CSAPSSGGAYEQYF

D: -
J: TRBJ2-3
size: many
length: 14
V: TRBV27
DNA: TGTGCCAGCAGTTTCTCGGACCGCACAGATACGCAGTATTTT
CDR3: CASSFSDRTDTQYF

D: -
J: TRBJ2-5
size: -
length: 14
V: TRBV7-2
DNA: TGTGCCAGCAGCTTTTCTGAGGGGCAGAATGAGCAGTACTTC
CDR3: CASSFSEGQNEQYF

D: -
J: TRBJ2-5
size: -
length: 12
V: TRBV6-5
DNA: TGTGCCAGCAGTTACCCTTGGGAGACCCAGTACTTC
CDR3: CASSYPWETQYF

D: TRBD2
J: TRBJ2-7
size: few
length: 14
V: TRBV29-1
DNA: TGCAGCACAAGGGATGGCGGGAGCTCCTACGAGCAGTACTTC
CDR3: CSTRDGGSSYEQYF

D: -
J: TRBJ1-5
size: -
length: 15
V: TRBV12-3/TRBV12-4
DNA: TGTGCCAGCAGGGAAAAGGAGGGAGGAAGACAGCCCCAGCATTTT
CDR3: CASREKEGGRQPQHF

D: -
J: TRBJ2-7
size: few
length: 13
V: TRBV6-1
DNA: TGTGCCAGCAGTGAAGAGGGGGGCTACGAGCAGTACTTC
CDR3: CASSEEGGYEQYF

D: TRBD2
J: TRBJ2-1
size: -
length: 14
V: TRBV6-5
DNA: TGTGCCAGCAGTTCTTGGACTAGCGCCAATGAGCAGTTCTTC
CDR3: CASSSWTSANEQFF

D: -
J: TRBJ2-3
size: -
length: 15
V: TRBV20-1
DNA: TGCAGTGCAGGCAGGGCGAATAGAGGCAATCAGCCCCAGTATTTT
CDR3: CSAGRANRGNQPQYF

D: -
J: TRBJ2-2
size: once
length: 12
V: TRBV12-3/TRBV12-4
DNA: TGTGCCAGCAGTTTAATGACCGGGGAGCTGTTTTTT
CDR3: CASSLMTGELFF

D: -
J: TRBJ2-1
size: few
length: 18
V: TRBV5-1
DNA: TGCGCCAGCAGCTTGGCCGGTGGGAGGACGAGCTCCTACAATGAGCAGTTCTTC
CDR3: CASSLAGGRTSSYNEQFF

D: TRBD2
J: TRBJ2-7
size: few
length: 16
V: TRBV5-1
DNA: TGCGCCAGCAGCTTGGGCGGACTAGCAGAGTCCTACGAGCAGTACTTC
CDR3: CASSLGGLAESYEQYF

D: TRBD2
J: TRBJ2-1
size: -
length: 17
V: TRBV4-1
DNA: TGCGCCAGCAGCCAGGAGACTAGCGGGAGGGCTTGGAATGAGCAGTTCTTC
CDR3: CASSQETSGRAWNEQFF

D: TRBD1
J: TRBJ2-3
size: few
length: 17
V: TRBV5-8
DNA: TGTGCCAGCAGCTTACAGGGGGCTAAGGAGTGTACAGATACGCAGTATTTT
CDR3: CASSLQGAKECTDTQYF

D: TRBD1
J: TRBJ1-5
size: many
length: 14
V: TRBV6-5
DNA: TGTGCCAGCAGTTACGGACAGGGTGGTCAGCCCCAGCATTTT
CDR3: CASSYGQGGQPQHF

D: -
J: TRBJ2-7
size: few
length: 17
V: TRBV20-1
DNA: TGCAGTGCTATCGTCGGCCCTGGGGGGAAAAGGACCTACGAGCAGTACTTC
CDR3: CSAIVGPGGKRTYEQYF

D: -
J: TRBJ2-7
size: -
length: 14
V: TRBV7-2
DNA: TGTGCCAGCAGCTTGAGTAGGAACCCTTACGAGCAGTACTTC
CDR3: CASSLSRNPYEQYF

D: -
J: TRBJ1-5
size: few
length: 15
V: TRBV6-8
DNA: TGTGCCAGCAGTTCCCGTCGGGGCCACAATCAGCCCCAGCATTTT
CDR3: CASSSRRGHNQPQHF

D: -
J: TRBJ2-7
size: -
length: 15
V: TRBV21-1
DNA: TGTGCCAGCACCCCTACTAGCGGCCAGGGCGATGAGCAGTACTTC
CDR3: CASTPTSGQGDEQYF

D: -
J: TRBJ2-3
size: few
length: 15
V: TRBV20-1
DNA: TGCAGTGCTAGTGCATATGGGGCGGAAACAGATACGCAGTATTTT
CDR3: CSASAYGAETDTQYF

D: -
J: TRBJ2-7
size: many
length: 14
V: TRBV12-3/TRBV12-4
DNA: TGTGCCAGCAGTTTAGTCTCAAATTCCTACGAGCAGTACTTC
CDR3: CASSLVSNSYEQYF